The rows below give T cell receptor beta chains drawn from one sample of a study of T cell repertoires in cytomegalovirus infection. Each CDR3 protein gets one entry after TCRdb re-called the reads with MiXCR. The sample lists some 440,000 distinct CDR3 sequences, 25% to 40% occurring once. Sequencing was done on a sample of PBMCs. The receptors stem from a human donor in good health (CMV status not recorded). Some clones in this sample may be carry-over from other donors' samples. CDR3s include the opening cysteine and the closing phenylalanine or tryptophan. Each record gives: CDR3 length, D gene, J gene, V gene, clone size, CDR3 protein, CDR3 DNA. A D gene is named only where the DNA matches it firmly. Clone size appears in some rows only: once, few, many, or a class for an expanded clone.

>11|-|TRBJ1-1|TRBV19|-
CASSKGTEAFF
TGTGCCAGTAGTAAAGGGACTGAAGCTTTCTTT
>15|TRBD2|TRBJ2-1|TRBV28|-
CASSRAGEHYNEHFF
TGTGCCAGCAGTAGAGCGGGGGAGCACTACAATGAGCATTTCTTC
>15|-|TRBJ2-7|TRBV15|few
CATSREGGTNYEQYF
TGTGCCACCAGCAGAGAAGGTGGCACCAACTACGAGCAGTACTTC
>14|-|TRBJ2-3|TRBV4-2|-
CASSQDRDTDTQYF
TGTGCCAGCAGCCAGGACCGGGACACAGATACGCAGTATTTT
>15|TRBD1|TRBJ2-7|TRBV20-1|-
CSARRYGTGGHEQYF
TGCAGTGCTAGACGTTACGGGACAGGCGGCCACGAGCAGTACTTC
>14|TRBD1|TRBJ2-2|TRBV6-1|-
CASQLQGEVGELFF
TGTGCCAGCCAACTACAGGGGGAAGTCGGGGAGCTGTTTTTT
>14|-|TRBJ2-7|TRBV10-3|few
CAISEQGQFYEQYF
TGTGCCATCAGTGAACAGGGTCAATTTTACGAGCAGTACTTC
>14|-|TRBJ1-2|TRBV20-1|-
CSARDLTSRYGYTF
TGCAGTGCTAGAGATTTGACATCGCGCTATGGCTACACCTTC
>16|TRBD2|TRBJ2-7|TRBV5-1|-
CASSLTRGAVNYEQYF
TGCGCCAGCAGCTTGACGCGGGGGGCCGTGAACTACGAGCAGTACTTC
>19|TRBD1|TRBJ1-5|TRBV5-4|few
CASSYDRDRGLPCNQPQHF
TGTGCCAGCAGCTATGACCGGGACAGGGGGCTCCCTTGCAATCAGCCCCAGCATTTT
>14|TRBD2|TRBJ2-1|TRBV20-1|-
CSAEGLAGGNEQFF
TGCAGTGCTGAAGGACTAGCGGGGGGAAATGAGCAGTTCTTC
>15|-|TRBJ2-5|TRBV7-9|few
CASSVVSGVGETQYF
TGTGCCAGCAGCGTAGTCTCAGGGGTTGGAGAGACCCAGTACTTC
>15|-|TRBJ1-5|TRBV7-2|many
CASSLDNRSNQPQHF
TGTGCCAGCAGCTTAGATAATCGGAGCAATCAGCCCCAGCATTTT
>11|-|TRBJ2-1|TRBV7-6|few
CASSSTAEQFF
TGTGCCAGCAGCTCAACAGCCGAGCAGTTCTTC
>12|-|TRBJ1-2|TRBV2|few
CASSVGYYGYTF
TGTGCCAGCAGTGTCGGGTACTATGGCTACACCTTC
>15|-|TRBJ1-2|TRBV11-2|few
CASSSRGDTVYGYTF
TGTGCCAGCAGCTCGCGGGGGGACACAGTCTATGGCTACACCTTC
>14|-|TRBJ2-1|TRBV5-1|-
CASSFGPSSREQFF
TGCGCCAGCAGCTTTGGGCCCTCCTCGCGTGAGCAGTTCTTC
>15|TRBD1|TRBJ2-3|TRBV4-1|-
CASSYPGQGTDTQYF
TGCGCCAGCAGCTATCCGGGACAGGGCACAGATACGCAGTATTTT
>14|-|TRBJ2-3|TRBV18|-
CASSPAVRADTQYF
TGTGCCAGCTCACCCGCTGTGCGGGCAGATACGCAGTATTTT
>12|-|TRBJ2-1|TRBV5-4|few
CASSSSGNEQFF
TGTGCCAGCAGCTCGTCGGGGAATGAGCAGTTCTTC
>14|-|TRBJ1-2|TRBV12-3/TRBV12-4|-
CASSSRGSDYGYTF
TGTGCCAGCAGTTCTAGGGGATCGGACTATGGCTACACCTTC
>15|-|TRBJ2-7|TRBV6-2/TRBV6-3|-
CASSYGFEGSHEQYF
TGTGCCAGCAGTTACGGGTTCGAAGGGAGCCACGAGCAGTACTTC
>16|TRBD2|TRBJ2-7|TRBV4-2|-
CASSQDTSGMGDEQYF
TGTGCCAGCAGCCAAGACACTAGCGGGATGGGGGACGAGCAGTACTTC
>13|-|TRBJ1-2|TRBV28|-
CASSTGMDYGYTF
TGTGCCAGCAGCACAGGGATGGACTATGGCTACACCTTC
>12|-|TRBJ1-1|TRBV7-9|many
CASSLAAGEAFF
TGTGCCAGCAGCTTAGCCGCTGGTGAAGCTTTCTTT
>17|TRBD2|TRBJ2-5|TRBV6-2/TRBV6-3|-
CASSLPSGGPIQETQYF
TGTGCCAGCAGTCTGCCTAGCGGGGGCCCCATCCAAGAGACCCAGTACTTC
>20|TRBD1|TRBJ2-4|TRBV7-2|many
CASSSRSGTGGRIAKNIQYF
TGTGCCAGCAGCTCCAGATCCGGCACAGGGGGCCGAATAGCCAAAAACATTCAGTACTTC
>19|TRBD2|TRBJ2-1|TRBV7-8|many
CASSLAPSAGGVPYNEQFF
TGTGCCAGCAGCTTAGCGCCGTCCGCGGGGGGGGTTCCCTACAATGAGCAGTTCTTC
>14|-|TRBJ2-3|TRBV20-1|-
CSASPPYSTDTQYF
TGCAGTGCTTCCCCTCCTTATAGCACAGATACGCAGTATTTT
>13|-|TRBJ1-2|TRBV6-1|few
CASTKTGNYGYTF
TGTGCCAGCACTAAGACAGGAAACTATGGCTACACCTTC
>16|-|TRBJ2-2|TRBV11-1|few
CASSFVFGGNTGELFF
TGTGCCAGCAGCTTCGTATTCGGGGGGAACACCGGGGAGCTGTTTTTT
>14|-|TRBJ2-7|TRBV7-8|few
CASSPGWSRDEQYF
TGTGCCAGCAGCCCAGGATGGTCGAGGGACGAGCAGTACTTC
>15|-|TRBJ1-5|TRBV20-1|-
CSAGSRGGLNQPQHF
TGCAGTGCTGGGAGCAGGGGTGGCCTCAATCAGCCCCAGCATTTT
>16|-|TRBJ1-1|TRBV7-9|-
CASSLARTARDTEAFF
TGTGCCAGCAGCTTAGCGAGAACAGCAAGGGACACTGAAGCTTTCTTT
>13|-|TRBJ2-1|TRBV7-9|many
CASSLAGVNEQFF
TGTGCCAGCAGCTTAGCGGGTGTCAATGAGCAGTTCTTC
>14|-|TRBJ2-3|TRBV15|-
CATRQQLSTDTQYF
TGTGCCACCAGACAACAGCTAAGCACAGATACGCAGTATTTT
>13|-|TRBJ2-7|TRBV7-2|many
CASSSSSSYEQYF
TGTGCCAGCAGCTCCAGTTCCTCCTACGAGCAGTACTTC
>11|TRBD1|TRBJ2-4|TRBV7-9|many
CASSSGQWEYF
TGTGCCAGCAGCTCGGGACAGTGGGAGTACTTC
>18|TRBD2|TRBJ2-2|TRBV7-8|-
CASSRGLAWGLATGALFF
TGTGCCAGCAGCCGGGGACTAGCGTGGGGACTTGCCACCGGTGCGCTGTTTTTT
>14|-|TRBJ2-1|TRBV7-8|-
CSSSLWSTVDEQFF
TGTTCCAGCAGCTTATGGTCCACGGTAGATGAGCAGTTCTTC
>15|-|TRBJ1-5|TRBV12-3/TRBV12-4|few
CASSIDQRGNQPQHF
TGTGCCAGCAGTATTGACCAGCGGGGCAATCAGCCCCAGCATTTT